The source of this T cell receptor (beta chain) is a study of T cell responses to AZD1222 COVID-19 vaccine. About the research overall: Pooling covered second doses at about 4 or about 12 weeks. General study findings and limits: It was only a handful of AZD1222 recipients who were seropositive at baseline.

Germline V gives CDR1 MNHNY, CDR2 SVGAGI (reference sequence). The CDR3 has 16 amino acids. The trim removed 4 bases at V and 4 bases at J, leaving 8 bases unmatched. Comments on this clone: Its antigen is currently unknown.

TCRdb's copy holds only in-frame clones and misses some; the assay was immunoSEQ multiplex PCR. Of 120,000 or so clones detected, 80% to 90% appear once; the ten largest clones hold under 2%. The chain uses TRBV6-6 and TRBJ2-3; 10 nucleotides align to TRBD2. The receptor was isolated from an adult in good health. Sequences were derived from peripheral blood, sampled on day 0 of AZD1222 vaccination. The CDR3 sequence is CASSSHSSGSADTQYF. The DNA for the CDR3 is TGTGCCAGCAGTTCCCATTCTAGCGGGAGCGCAGATACGCAGTATTTT.